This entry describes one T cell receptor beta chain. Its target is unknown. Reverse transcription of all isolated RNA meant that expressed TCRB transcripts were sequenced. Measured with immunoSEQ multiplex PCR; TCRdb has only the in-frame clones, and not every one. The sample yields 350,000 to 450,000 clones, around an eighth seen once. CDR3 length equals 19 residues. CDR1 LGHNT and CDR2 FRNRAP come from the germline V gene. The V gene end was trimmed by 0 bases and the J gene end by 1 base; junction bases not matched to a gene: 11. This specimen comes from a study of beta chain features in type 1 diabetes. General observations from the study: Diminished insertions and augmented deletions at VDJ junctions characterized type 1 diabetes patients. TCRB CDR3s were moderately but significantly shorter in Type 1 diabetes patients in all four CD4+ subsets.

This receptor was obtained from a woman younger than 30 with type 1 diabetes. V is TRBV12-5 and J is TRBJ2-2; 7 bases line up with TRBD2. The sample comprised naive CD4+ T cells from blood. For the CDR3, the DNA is TGTGCTAGTGGTTTGGTATGGAAGGCCGGCGGGAGGAACACCGGGGAGCTGTTTTTT. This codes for CASGLVWKAGGRNTGELFF.